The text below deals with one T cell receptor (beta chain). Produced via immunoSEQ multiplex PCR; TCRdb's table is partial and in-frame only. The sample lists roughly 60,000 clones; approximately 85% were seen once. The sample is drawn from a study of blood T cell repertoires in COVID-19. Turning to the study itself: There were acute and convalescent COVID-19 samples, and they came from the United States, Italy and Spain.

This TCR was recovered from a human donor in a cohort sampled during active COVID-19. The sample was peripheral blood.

CDR3 bases: TGTGCCAGTCGTGGGGACAGGGGGTCGAACACTGAAGCTTTCTTT. Its translation is CASRGDRGSNTEAFF. V gene TRBV7-9 combines with J gene TRBJ1-1, with TRBD1 matching 11 bases. Germline values: CDR1 SEHNR, CDR2 FQNEAQ (reference sequence). The CDR3 covers 15 residues. Trimming at V came to 9 bases and at J to 1 base, leaving 7 bases not matched to a gene.